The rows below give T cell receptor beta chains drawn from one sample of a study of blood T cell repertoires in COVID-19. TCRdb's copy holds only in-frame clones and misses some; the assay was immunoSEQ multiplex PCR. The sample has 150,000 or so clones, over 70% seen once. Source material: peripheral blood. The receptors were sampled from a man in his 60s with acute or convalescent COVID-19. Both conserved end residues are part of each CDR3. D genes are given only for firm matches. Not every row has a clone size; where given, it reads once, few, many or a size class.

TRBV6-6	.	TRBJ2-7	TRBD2	CASSAGTSSEQYF	TGTGCCAGCAGCGCCGGGACTAGCTCCGAGCAGTACTTC
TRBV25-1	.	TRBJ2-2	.	CASSEQGGTGELFF	TGTGCCAGCAGTGAACAGGGAGGTACCGGGGAGCTGTTTTTT
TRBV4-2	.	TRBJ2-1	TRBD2	CASSPGLASNEQFF	TGTGCCAGCAGCCCAGGACTAGCCTCGAACGAGCAGTTCTTC
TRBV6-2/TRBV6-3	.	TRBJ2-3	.	CASSLATSSTDTQYF	TGTGCCAGCAGTTTAGCGACTTCTAGCACAGATACGCAGTATTTT
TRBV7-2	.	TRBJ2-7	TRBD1	CASSPRQGAIEQYF	TGTGCCAGCAGCCCCCGCCAGGGGGCTATCGAGCAGTACTTC
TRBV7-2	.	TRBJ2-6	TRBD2	CASSSRGLAGAGANVLTF	TGTGCCAGCAGCTCCCGAGGACTAGCGGGAGCTGGGGCCAACGTCCTGACTTTC
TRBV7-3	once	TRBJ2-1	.	CASSLGLSGYEQFF	TGTGCCAGCAGCTTGGGACTTAGCGGCTATGAGCAGTTCTTC
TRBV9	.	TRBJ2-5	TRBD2	CASSVGRGVKTQYF	TGTGCCAGCAGCGTGGGCCGGGGGGTGAAGACCCAGTACTTC
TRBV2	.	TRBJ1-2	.	CASSFGTNLYGYTF	TGTGCCAGCAGTTTTGGCACCAACCTCTATGGCTACACCTTC
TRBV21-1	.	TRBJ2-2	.	CASSSRDRGVSFCNTGELFF	TGTGCCAGCAGCTCTCGGGACAGGGGGGTTTCTTTTTGTAACACCGGGGAGCTGTTTTTT
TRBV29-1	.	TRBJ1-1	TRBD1	CSVEDPTGVVNTEAFF	TGCAGCGTTGAAGACCCGACAGGGGTGGTAAACACTGAAGCTTTCTTT
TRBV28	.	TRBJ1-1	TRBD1	CASSPWGGGQGDEAFF	TGTGCCAGCAGTCCATGGGGTGGGGGACAGGGGGACGAAGCTTTCTTT
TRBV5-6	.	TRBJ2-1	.	CASSFGPGEGEQFF	TGTGCCAGCAGCTTTGGACCCGGCGAGGGTGAGCAGTTCTTC
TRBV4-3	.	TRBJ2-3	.	CASSQVVGVDTQYF	TGCGCCAGCAGCCAAGTTGTAGGAGTAGATACGCAGTATTTT
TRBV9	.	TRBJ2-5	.	CACGGEETQYF	TGTGCCTGCGGCGGCGAAGAGACCCAGTACTTC
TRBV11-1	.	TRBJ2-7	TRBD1	CASSLTDRGPYEQYF	TGTGCCAGCAGCCTTACGGACAGGGGGCCCTACGAGCAGTACTTC
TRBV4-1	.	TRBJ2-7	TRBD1	CASSRGTVSYEQYF	TGCGCCAGCAGCCGGGGGACAGTTTCCTACGAGCAGTACTTC
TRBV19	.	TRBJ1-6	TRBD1	CASSIAGDSLNSPLHF	TGTGCCAGTAGTATAGCCGGGGACAGCCTAAATTCACCCCTCCACTTT
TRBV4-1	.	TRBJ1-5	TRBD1	CASSPTGGPQPQHF	TGCGCCAGCAGCCCGACAGGGGGCCCTCAGCCCCAGCATTTT
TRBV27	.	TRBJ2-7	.	CASSLDSFAPYEQYF	TGTGCCAGCAGCCTCGACAGTTTTGCGCCCTACGAGCAGTACTTC
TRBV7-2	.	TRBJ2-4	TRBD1	CASSPRQGVPFEYF	TGTGCCAGCAGCCCCCGACAGGGTGTCCCATTCGAGTACTTC
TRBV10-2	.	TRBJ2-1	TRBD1	CASSAGQGGVNEQFF	TGCGCCAGCAGCGCTGGACAGGGTGGAGTCAATGAGCAGTTCTTC
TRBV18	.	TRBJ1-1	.	CASSPNSGMNTEAFF	TGTGCCAGCTCTCCGAATTCGGGGATGAACACTGAAGCTTTCTTT
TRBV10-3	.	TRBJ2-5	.	CAISESRGGSQTQYF	TGTGCCATCAGTGAGTCGAGGGGGGGGAGTCAGACCCAGTACTTC
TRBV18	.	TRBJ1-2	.	CASSPAASSGYTF	TGTGCCAGCTCACCAGCGGCCAGCTCTGGCTACACCTTC
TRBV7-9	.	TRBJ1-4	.	CASSLGGNEKLFF	TGTGCCAGCAGCTTAGGCGGAAATGAAAAACTGTTTTTT
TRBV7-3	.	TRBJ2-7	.	CASSLTGGIDSYEQYF	TGTGCCAGCAGCCTCACTGGGGGGATCGACTCCTACGAGCAGTACTTC
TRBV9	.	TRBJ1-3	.	CASSPYGTRLRVSGNTIYF	TGTGCCAGCAGCCCCTACGGGACAAGGCTTCGCGTCTCTGGAAACACCATATATTTT
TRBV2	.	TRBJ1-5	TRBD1	CASRRDREGQPQHF	TGTGCCAGCAGGAGGGACAGGGAAGGACAGCCCCAGCATTTT
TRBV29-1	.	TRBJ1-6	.	CSALSSYNSPLHF	TGCAGCGCACTGAGCTCCTATAATTCACCCCTCCACTTT
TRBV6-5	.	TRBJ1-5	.	CASTRSNSNQPQHF	TGTGCCAGCACGCGGAGCAATAGCAATCAGCCCCAGCATTTT
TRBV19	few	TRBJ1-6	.	CASSIHHSPLHF	TGTGCCAGTAGTATCCATCATTCACCCCTCCACTTT
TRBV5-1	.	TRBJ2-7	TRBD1	CASSWGQGGPYEQYF	TGCGCCAGCAGCTGGGGACAGGGGGGGCCCTACGAGCAGTACTTC
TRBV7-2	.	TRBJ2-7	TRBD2	CASSLALGLAAYEQYF	TGTGCCAGCAGTCTAGCGCTGGGACTAGCGGCCTACGAGCAGTACTTC
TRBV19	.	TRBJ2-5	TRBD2	CASSGGASETQYF	TGTGCCAGTAGCGGGGGGGCCTCGGAGACCCAGTACTTC
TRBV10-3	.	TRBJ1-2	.	CAISPDRNYGYTF	TGTGCCATCAGTCCCGACAGGAACTATGGCTACACCTTC
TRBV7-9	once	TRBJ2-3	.	CASSEGPSSPDTQYF	TGTGCCAGCAGTGAGGGCCCTTCGAGTCCCGATACGCAGTATTTT
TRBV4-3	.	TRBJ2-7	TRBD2	CASSQGSSGSKYEQYF	TGCGCCAGCAGCCAAGGATCTAGCGGGAGTAAATACGAGCAGTACTTC
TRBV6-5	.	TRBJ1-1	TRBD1	CASSAKTGGGTEAFF	TGTGCCAGCAGCGCAAAGACAGGGGGAGGAACTGAAGCTTTCTTT
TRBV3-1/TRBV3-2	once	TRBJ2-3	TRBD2	CASSRERRLAGWADTQYF	TGTGCCAGCAGCCGGGAAAGAAGACTAGCGGGATGGGCAGATACGCAGTATTTT